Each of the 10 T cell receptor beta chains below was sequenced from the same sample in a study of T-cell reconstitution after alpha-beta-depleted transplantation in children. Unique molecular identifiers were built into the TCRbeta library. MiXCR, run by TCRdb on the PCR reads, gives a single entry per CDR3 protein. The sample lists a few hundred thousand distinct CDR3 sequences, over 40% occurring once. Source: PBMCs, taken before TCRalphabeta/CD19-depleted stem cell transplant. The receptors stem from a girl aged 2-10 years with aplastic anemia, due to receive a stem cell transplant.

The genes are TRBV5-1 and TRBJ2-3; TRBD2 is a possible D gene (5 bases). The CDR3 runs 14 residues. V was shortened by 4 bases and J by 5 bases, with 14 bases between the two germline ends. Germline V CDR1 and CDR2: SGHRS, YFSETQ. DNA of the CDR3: TGCGCCAGCAGCCGAGAGGATGGAGGAGATACGCAGTATTTT. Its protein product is CASSREDGGDTQYF.

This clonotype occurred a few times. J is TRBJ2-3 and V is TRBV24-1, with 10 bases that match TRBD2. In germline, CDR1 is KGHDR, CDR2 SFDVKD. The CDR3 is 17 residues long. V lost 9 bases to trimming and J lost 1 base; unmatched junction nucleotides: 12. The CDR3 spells CATGRYSGTSGTDTQYF. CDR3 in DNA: TGTGCCACCGGACGGTACTCCGGGACTAGCGGCACAGATACGCAGTATTTT.

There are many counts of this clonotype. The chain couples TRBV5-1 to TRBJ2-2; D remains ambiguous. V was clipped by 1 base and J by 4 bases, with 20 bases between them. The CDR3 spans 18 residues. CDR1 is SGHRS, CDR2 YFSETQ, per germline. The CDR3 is CASSLNKDQVWSTGELFF. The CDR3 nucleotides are TGCGCCAGCAGCTTGAATAAAGATCAAGTTTGGAGCACCGGGGAGCTGTTTTTT.

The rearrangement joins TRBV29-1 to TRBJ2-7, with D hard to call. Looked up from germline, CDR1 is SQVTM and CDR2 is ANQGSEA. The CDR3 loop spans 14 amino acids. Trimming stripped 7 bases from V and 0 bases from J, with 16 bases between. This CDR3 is CSASKDGISYEQYF. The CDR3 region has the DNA TGCAGCGCCTCCAAGGACGGCATCTCCTACGAGCAGTACTTC.

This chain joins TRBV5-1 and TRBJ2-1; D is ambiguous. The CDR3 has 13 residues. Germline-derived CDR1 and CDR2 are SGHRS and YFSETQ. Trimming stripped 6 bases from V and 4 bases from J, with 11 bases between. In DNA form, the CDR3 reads TGCGCCAGCACTGGAGATCAGTACAATGAGCAGTTCTTC. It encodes CASTGDQYNEQFF.

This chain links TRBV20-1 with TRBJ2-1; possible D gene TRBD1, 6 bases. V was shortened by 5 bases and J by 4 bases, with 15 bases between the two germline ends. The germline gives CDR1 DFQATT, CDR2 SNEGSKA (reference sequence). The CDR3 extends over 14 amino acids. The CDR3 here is CSARVRDMYNEQFF. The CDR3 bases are TGCAGTGCTCGGGTCCGGGACATGTACAATGAGCAGTTCTTC.

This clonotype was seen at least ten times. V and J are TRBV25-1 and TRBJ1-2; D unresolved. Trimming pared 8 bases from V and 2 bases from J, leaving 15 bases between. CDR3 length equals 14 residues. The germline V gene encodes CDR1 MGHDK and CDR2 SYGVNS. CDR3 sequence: CASSKEGRNYGYTF. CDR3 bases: TGTGCCAGCTCTAAAGAGGGTAGGAACTATGGCTACACCTTC.

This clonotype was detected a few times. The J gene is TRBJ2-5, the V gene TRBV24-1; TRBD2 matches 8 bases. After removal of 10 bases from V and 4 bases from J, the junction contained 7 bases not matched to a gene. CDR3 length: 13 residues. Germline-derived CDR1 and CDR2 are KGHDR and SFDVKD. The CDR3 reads CATAKAGVETQYF. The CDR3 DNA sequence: TGTGCCACGGCCAAAGCGGGGGTAGAGACCCAGTACTTC.

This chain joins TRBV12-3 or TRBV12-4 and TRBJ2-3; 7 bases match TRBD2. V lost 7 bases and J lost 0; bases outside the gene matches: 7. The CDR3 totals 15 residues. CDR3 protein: CASTSGASSTDTQYF. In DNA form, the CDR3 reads TGTGCCAGCACCAGCGGGGCCTCTAGCACAGATACGCAGTATTTT.

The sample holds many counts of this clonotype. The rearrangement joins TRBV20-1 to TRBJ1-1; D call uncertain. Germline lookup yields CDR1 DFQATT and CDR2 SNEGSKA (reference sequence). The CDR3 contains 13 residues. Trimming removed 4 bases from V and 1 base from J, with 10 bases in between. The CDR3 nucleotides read TGCAGTGCTACCCCTACAAGGAACACTGAAGCTTTCTTT. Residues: CSATPTRNTEAFF.